These T cell receptor beta chains were read from a single sample in a study of shared clonotypes between healthy human individuals. The repertoire was sequenced with immunoSEQ multiplex PCR; TCRdb's copy has only in-frame clones and lacks some. The repertoire holds millions of clones, with 85% to 95% as singletons. The sequencing sample was made of naive CD4+ T cells sorted from blood. Receptors were obtained from a man younger than 35 in good health. CDR3s include the opening cysteine and the closing phenylalanine or tryptophan. D genes are given only for firm matches. Size tells how often a clone was seen (once, few, many) or the class of an expanded clone, and some rows leave it out.

cdr3_aa cdr3_nt clone_size j_call v_call d_call
CASSIRGRGMNTEAFF TGTGCCAGTAGTATCAGGGGAAGAGGGATGAACACTGAAGCTTTCTTT . TRBJ1-1 TRBV19 .
CASSRGTRSNYGYTF TGTGCCAGCAGTCGGGGAACGCGATCTAACTATGGCTACACCTTC . TRBJ1-2 TRBV6-5 .
CASSAPGSDTQYF TGTGCCAGCAGCGCGCCGGGCTCAGATACGCAGTATTTT . TRBJ2-3 TRBV5-4 .
CASSLLPTYQETQYF TGCGCCAGCAGCTTACTACCCACCTACCAAGAGACCCAGTACTTC . TRBJ2-5 TRBV5-1 .
CASSESLGALNTDTQYF TGTGCCAGCAGTGAAAGTTTGGGGGCGCTGAACACAGATACGCAGTATTTT . TRBJ2-3 TRBV2 .
CASRFGSTHTQYF TGTGCCAGCAGATTTGGGAGTACCCATACGCAGTATTTT . TRBJ2-3 TRBV7-8 .
CASSLWSAGGPQDTQYF TGTGCCAGCAGCTTATGGTCGGCGGGAGGGCCACAAGATACGCAGTATTTT . TRBJ2-3 TRBV7-6 TRBD2
CASSPSKGSDGYTF TGTGCCAGCAGTCCGTCTAAAGGGTCGGATGGCTACACCTTC . TRBJ1-2 TRBV7-9 .
CAATPKNTGELFF TGTGCCGCGACACCGAAAAACACCGGGGAGCTGTTTTTT once TRBJ2-2 TRBV28 .
CASSRTQTYEQYF TGTGCCAGCAGCAGGACGCAAACCTACGAGCAGTACTTC once TRBJ2-7 TRBV7-8 .
CASSESRDRGRYYGYTF TGTGCCAGCAGTGAAAGCCGGGACAGGGGGCGGTATTATGGCTACACCTTC . TRBJ1-2 TRBV6-1 TRBD1
CASSSWGLAGSPGELFF TGTGCCAGCAGCTCATGGGGACTAGCGGGAAGTCCGGGGGAGCTGTTTTTT . TRBJ2-2 TRBV7-2 TRBD2
CASSLLVGGNTEAFF TGCGCCAGCAGCCTACTCGTTGGGGGGAACACTGAAGCTTTCTTT . TRBJ1-1 TRBV5-1 .
CASSLRTGDAGELFF TGCGCCAGCAGCTTGAGGACAGGTGATGCCGGGGAGCTGTTTTTT . TRBJ2-2 TRBV5-1 TRBD1
CASSDQGLAGAAVNEQFF TGCGCCAGCAGTGACCAGGGACTAGCGGGAGCCGCCGTGAATGAGCAGTTCTTC . TRBJ2-1 TRBV10-1 TRBD2
CASSQNGGFYEQYF TGTGCCAGCAGCCAGAACGGGGGGTTTTACGAGCAGTACTTC . TRBJ2-7 TRBV7-9 TRBD2
CASSLVPTAGIEKLFF TGCGCCAGCAGCCTCGTACCGACAGCGGGAATAGAAAAACTGTTTTTT once TRBJ1-4 TRBV4-1 .
CASSLPGISYNEQFF TGTGCCAGCAGCTTACCTGGAATCTCCTACAATGAGCAGTTCTTC . TRBJ2-1 TRBV7-2 .
CATSRGPSGYNEQFF TGTGCCACCAGCAGAGGGCCTAGCGGCTACAATGAGCAGTTCTTC . TRBJ2-1 TRBV15 TRBD2
CASSPSIPTGGNYGYTF TGTGCCAGCTCCCCGAGCATACCGACAGGGGGCAACTATGGCTACACCTTC . TRBJ1-2 TRBV18 TRBD1
CASSPGTSGADDTQYF TGTGCCAGCTCCCCCGGGACTAGCGGGGCCGACGATACGCAGTATTTT . TRBJ2-3 TRBV18 TRBD2
CASRDRGRVNTEAFF TGTGCCAGCAGGGACAGGGGGCGCGTAAACACTGAAGCTTTCTTT . TRBJ1-1 TRBV6-6 TRBD1
CASSARDGNSGNTIYF TGTGCCAGCAGTGCGAGGGACGGCAACTCTGGAAACACCATATATTTT . TRBJ1-3 TRBV27 .
CASSQEQGWTGELFF TGTGCCAGCAGCCAGGAACAGGGATGGACCGGGGAGCTGTTTTTT . TRBJ2-2 TRBV6-6 .
CASSFPSSYEQYF TGCGCCAGCAGCTTCCCCAGCTCCTACGAGCAGTACTTC . TRBJ2-7 TRBV5-1 .
CASSGGAPAHEQYF TGTGCCAGCAGTGGGGGGGCTCCCGCGCACGAGCAGTACTTC . TRBJ2-7 TRBV6-4 .